This TCR beta chain was documented in a study of T-cell reconstitution after alpha-beta-depleted transplantation in children. Preparing the TCRbeta library involved the use of unique molecular identifiers. TCRdb used MiXCR to reprocess the PCR reads, holding one entry per CDR3 protein. The table has hundreds of thousands of distinct CDR3 sequences, approximately 15% seen once. The sample holds a few counts of this clonotype. CDR3 length equals 16 residues. V was trimmed by 5 bases and J by 1 base, leaving 17 bases between them. Germline V gives CDR1 SGHVS, CDR2 FNYEAQ. The receptor's source is a human donor who donated a stem cell graft to a child with acute myeloid leukemia. V is TRBV7-6 and J is TRBJ1-1; the D is unclear. Sequenced here: PBMCs from the stem cell graft donor, sampled from the stem cell graft. CDR3 DNA: TGTGCCAGCAGCCGTGACACGCCACGACGGAACACTGAAGCTTTCTTT. This gives the protein CASSRDTPRRNTEAFF.